The 4 T cell receptor beta chains below all came from one sample that was sequenced in a study of technical replicates of blood from several donors. The assay was immunoSEQ multiplex PCR, and TCRdb's table has in-frame clones only and misses some. The sample gives fewer than 70,000 clones, less than 90% of which show up once; about 4.8% is in the top ten. Sequenced: PBMCs. All receptors derive from a human donor in good health. Some clones in this sample may be carry-over from other donors' samples.

This clone was recorded a few times. The J gene is TRBJ1-5, the V gene TRBV7-2; TRBD1 agrees at 7 bases. V lost 5 bases and J lost 2; bases outside the gene matches: 12. This CDR3 contains 17 residues. The V gene's germline CDR1 is SGHTA and CDR2 FQGNSA. This chain's CDR3 is CASSDLLLGTGNQPQHF. DNA for the CDR3: TGTGCCAGCAGCGACCTCTTACTTGGGACAGGCAATCAGCCCCAGCATTTT. The whole variable domain, remainder taken from reference TRBV7-2 and TRBJ1-5, is GAGVSQSPSNKVTEKGKDVELRCDPISGHTALYWYRQSLGQGLEFLIYFQGNSAPDKSGLPSDRFSAERTGGSVSTLTIQRTQQEDSAVYLCASSDLLLGTGNQPQHFGDGTRLSIL.

The rearrangement uses TRBV9 and TRBJ2-7; perhaps TRBD1 as D (6 bases). The germline CDR1 and CDR2 sequences are SGDLS and YYNGEE. The CDR3 loop spans 16 amino acids. The V end lost 4 bases, the J end lost 2 bases, and 19 bases lay between the germline ends. CDR3 sequence: CASSRGMGTLPYEQYF. The CDR3, as DNA: TGTGCCAGCAGCCGGGGCATGGGGACACTTCCCTACGAGCAGTACTTC. The whole variable domain, remainder taken from reference TRBV9 and TRBJ2-7, is DSGVTQTPKHLITATGQRVTLRCSPRSGDLSVYWYQQSLDQGLQFLIQYYNGEERAKGNILERFSAQQFPDLHSELNLSSLELGDSALYFCASSRGMGTLPYEQYFGPGTRLTVT.

The rearrangement links TRBV4-1 to TRBJ1-1; D gene unclear. This CDR3 contains 16 residues. Trimming removed 4 bases at V and 1 base at J, with 16 bases between. CDR1 is MGHRA and CDR2 is YSYEKL in the germline V gene. CDR3 DNA sequence: TGCGCCAGCAGCCCAGGAGGACGCCGCGGGAACACTGAAGCTTTCTTT. Translated: CASSPGGRRGNTEAFF.

The chain is built from TRBV4-3 and TRBJ2-2, with 12 bases identical to TRBD1. The CDR3 runs to 19 residues. V was clipped by 3 bases and J by 1 base; unmatched bases: 9. Germline V lookup: CDR1 LGHNA, CDR2 YSLEER. This CDR3 is CASSQGTGGLSWNTGELFF. For the CDR3, the DNA is TGCGCCAGCAGCCAGGGGACAGGGGGCCTATCCTGGAACACCGGGGAGCTGTTTTTT.